A single sample gave rise to the 3 T cell receptor beta chains below, sequenced in a study of T-cell reconstitution after alpha-beta-depleted transplantation in children. The library targeted TCRbeta and was prepared with unique molecular identifiers. TCRdb re-called the PCR reads through MiXCR, storing one row per CDR3 protein. The sample contains about 420,000 distinct CDR3 sequences, 15% to 20% of which appear only once. The specimen was PBMCs, mostly from graft donor cells, collected 360 days after TCRalphabeta/CD19-depleted stem cell transplant. The receptors stem from a boy younger than two who had a stem cell transplant for Wiskott-Aldrich syndrome, so the T cells may come from the graft donor.

The table lists this clonotype with many counts. The V and J genes are TRBV12-3 or TRBV12-4 and TRBJ1-2; D not certain. V lost 3 bases and J 8 bases, leaving 22 bases between the germline ends. The CDR3 totals 16 residues. The CDR3 loop is CASSFRTLYMRGGYTF. CDR3 nucleotide sequence: TGTGCCAGCAGTTTCCGGACGCTCTATATGCGGGGAGGCTACACCTTC.

Only a few counts were recorded for this clonotype. The chain uses TRBV5-1 and TRBJ2-1; 8 bases line up with TRBD1. Germline V gene lookup returns CDR1 SGHRS and CDR2 YFSETQ. The CDR3 totals 15 residues. With 3 bases clipped from V and 9 bases from J, the junction kept 11 bases outside the gene matches. In DNA, the CDR3 is TGCGCCAGCAGCTCCTTTGGACAGGGAAAGGGTGAGCAGTTCTTC. The encoded protein is CASSSFGQGKGEQFF.

This chain joins TRBV12-3 or TRBV12-4 and TRBJ2-7; either TRBD1 or TRBD2 may fit D (6 bases each). V was trimmed by 6 bases and J by 4 bases, leaving 19 bases between them. CDR3 length: 15 residues. The CDR3 bases are TGTGCCAGCAGCAACACCGCCCGGGGGCAGTACGAGCAGTACTTC. Its protein is CASSNTARGQYEQYF.